Included here is one T cell receptor (beta chain) sequence, with context. Its antigen is unidentified. V was cut by 4 bases and J by 5 bases, with 20 bases left in between. CDR3 length equals 17 residues. CDR1 and CDR2 from the germline V gene are LGHDT and YNNKEL (reference sequence). These data are taken from a study of T cell responses to AZD1222 COVID-19 vaccine. Measured with immunoSEQ multiplex PCR; TCRdb has only the in-frame clones, and not every one. Of approximately 100,000 clones in the sample, 85% to 90% were seen once. Findings and limits, study-wide: Spike-specific TCR breadth and depth both grew after two AZD1222 doses. Recipients of AZD1222 seropositive at baseline numbered only five or six. Regions 160-218 and 743-854 dominated among vaccine-associated CD4 TCRs spanning spike.

The TCR comes from an adult who received the AZD1222 COVID-19 vaccine. J is TRBJ2-2 and V is TRBV3-1 (or the pseudogene TRBV3-2), with a tentative D call TRBD2 (6 bases). Here the sequenced sample was peripheral blood, taken 28 days after the second AZD1222 dose. CDR3 DNA: TGTGCCAGCAGCCTGGGCCGGCAGGGAGGTTCTACCGGGGAGCTGTTTTTT. This sequence encodes CASSLGRQGGSTGELFF.